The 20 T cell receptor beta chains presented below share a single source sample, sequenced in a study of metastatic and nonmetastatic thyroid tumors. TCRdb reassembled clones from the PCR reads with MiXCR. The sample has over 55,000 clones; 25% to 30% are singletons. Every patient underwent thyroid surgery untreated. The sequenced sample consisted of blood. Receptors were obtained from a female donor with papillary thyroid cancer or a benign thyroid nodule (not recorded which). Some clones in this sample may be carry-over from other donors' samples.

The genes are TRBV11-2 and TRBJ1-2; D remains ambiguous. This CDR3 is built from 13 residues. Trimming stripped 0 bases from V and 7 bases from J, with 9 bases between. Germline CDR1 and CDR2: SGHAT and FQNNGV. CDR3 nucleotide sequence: TGTGCCAGCAGCTTAGATCGGACTCGTGGCTACACCTTC. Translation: CASSLDRTRGYTF.

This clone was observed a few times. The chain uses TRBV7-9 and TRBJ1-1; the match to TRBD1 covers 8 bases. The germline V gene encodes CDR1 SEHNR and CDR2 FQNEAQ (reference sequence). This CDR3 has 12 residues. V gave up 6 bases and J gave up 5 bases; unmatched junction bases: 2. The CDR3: CASRQGVTEAFF. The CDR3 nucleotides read TGTGCCAGCAGACAGGGGGTAACTGAAGCTTTCTTT. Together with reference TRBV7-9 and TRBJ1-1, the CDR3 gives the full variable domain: DTGVSQNPRHKITKRGQNVTFRCDPISEHNRLYWYRQTLGQGPEFLTYFQNEAQLEKSRLLSDRFSAERPKGSFSTLEIQRTEQGDSAMYLCASRQGVTEAFFGQGTRLTVV.

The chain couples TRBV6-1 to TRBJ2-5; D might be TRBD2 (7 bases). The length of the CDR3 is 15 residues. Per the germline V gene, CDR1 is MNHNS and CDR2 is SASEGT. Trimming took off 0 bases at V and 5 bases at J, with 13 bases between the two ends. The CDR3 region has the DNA TGTGCCAGCAGTGAAGCGGGGGGGCAGTGGGAGACCCAGTACTTC. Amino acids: CASSEAGGQWETQYF.

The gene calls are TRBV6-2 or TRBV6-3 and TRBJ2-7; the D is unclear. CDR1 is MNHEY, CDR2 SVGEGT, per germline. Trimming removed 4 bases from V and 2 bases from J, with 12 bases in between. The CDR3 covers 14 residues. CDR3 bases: TGTGCCAGCAGTTTACCGGGTGGGACCTACGAGCAGTACTTC. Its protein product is CASSLPGGTYEQYF.

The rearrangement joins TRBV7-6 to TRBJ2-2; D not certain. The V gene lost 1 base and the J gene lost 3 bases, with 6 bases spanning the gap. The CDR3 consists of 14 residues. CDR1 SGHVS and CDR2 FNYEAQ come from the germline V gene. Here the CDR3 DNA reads TGTGCCAGCAGCTTAGAACTTTACACCGGGGAGCTGTTTTTT. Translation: CASSLELYTGELFF.

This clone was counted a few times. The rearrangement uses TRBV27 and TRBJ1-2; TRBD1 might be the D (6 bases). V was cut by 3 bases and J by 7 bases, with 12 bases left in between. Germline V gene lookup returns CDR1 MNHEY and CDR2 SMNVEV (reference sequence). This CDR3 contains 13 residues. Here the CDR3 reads CASSFGGRGGYTF. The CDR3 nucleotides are TGTGCCAGCAGTTTCGGGGGGCGTGGTGGCTACACCTTC.

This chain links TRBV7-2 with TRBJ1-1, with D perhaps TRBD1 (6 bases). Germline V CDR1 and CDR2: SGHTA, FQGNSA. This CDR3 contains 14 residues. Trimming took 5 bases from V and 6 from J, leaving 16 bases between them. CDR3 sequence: CASSPQGGYPEAFF. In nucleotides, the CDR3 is TGTGCCAGCAGCCCCCAAGGGGGGTACCCTGAAGCTTTCTTT.

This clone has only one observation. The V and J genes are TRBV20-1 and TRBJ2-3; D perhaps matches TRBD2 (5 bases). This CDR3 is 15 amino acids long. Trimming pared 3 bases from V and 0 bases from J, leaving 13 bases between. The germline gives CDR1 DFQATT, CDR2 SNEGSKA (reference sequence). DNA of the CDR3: TGCAGTGCTAGCGGGCTAGCCGAAAGCACAGATACGCAGTATTTT. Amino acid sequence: CSASGLAESTDTQYF.

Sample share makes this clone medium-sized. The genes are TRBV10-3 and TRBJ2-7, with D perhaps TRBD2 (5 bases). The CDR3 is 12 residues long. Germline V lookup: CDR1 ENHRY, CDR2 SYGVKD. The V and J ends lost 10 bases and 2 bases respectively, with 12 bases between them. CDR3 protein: CATGTITYEQYF. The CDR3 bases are TGTGCCACGGGAACAATTACCTACGAGCAGTACTTC.

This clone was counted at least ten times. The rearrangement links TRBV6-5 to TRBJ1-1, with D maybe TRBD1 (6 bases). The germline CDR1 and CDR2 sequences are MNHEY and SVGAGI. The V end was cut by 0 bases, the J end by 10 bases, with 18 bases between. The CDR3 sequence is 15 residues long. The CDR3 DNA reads TGTGCCAGCAGTTACTCAATGACAGGTAGGAACGGAGCTTTCTTT. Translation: CASSYSMTGRNGAFF.

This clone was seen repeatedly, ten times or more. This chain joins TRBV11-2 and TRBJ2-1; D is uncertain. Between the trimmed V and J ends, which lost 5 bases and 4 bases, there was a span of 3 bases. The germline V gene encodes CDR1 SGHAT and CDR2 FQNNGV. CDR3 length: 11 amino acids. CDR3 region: CASSHYNEQFF. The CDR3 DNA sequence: TGTGCCAGCAGCCATTACAATGAGCAGTTCTTC.

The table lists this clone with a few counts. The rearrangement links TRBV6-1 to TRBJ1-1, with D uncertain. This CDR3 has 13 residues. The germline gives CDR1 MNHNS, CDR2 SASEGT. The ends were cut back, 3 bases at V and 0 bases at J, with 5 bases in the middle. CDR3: CASSDLLNTEAFF. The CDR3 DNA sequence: TGTGCCAGCAGTGACCTTCTGAACACTGAAGCTTTCTTT.

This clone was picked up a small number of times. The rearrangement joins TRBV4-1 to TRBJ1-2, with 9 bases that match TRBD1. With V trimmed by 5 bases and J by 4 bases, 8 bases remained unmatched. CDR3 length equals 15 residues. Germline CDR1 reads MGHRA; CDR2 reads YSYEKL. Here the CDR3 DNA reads TGCGCCAGCAGCGCCCGGGACAGGGATATCTATGGCTACACCTTC. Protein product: CASSARDRDIYGYTF.

The CDR3 DNA reads as TGTGCCTGGAGAAACTACAATGAGCAGTTCTTC. It translates to CAWRNYNEQFF. The rearrangement uses TRBV30 and TRBJ2-1; D not certain. CDR1 GTSNPN and CDR2 SVGIG come from the germline V gene (reference sequence). There are 11 residues in the CDR3. V lost 3 bases and J lost 3, with 3 bases in between.

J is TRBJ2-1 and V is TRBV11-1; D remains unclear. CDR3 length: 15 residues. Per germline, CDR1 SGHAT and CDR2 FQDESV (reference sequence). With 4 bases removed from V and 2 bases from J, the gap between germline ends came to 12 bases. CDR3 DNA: TGTGCCAGCAGCTCCGTTATGGCTCCCTACAATGAGCAGTTCTTC. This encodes CASSSVMAPYNEQFF.

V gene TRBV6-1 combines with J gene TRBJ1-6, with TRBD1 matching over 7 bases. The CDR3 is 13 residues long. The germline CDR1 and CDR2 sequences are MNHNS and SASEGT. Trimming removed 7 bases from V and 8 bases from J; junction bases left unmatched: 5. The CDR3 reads CASMKQGDSPLHF. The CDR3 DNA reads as TGTGCCAGCATGAAGCAGGGGGATTCACCCCTCCACTTT.

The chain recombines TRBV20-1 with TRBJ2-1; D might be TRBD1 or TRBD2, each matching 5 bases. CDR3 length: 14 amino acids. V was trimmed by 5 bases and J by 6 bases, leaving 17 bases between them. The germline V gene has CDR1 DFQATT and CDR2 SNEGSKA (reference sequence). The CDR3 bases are TGCAGTGCTCTCGGGGCGCTTAGGTCCAATGAGCAGTTCTTC. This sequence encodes CSALGALRSNEQFF.

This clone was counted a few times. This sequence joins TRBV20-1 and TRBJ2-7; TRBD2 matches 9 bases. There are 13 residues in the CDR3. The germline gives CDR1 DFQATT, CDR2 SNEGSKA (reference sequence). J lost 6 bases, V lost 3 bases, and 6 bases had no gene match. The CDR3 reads CSASSAGGSEQYF. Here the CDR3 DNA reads TGCAGTGCTAGTTCAGCGGGAGGATCCGAGCAGTACTTC.

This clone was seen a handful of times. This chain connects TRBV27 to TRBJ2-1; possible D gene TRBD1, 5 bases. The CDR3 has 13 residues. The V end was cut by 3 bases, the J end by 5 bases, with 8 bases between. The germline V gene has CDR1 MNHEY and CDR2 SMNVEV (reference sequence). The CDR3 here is CASSLSGNNEQFF. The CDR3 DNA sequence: TGTGCCAGCAGTTTGTCAGGGAACAATGAGCAGTTCTTC.

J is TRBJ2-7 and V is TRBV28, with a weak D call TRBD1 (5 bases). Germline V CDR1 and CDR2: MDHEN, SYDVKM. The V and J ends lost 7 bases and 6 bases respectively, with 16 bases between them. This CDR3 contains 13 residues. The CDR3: CASTPGSRGEQYF. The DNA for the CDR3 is TGTGCCAGCACCCCAGGGTCGCGTGGCGAGCAGTACTTC.